The clone carrying this T cell receptor (beta chain) was seen ten or more times. Its antigen is undetermined. In the library, each TCR cDNA molecule bore its own unique molecular identifier. One entry per CDR3 protein, called by TCRdb with MiXCR from the 5' RACE reads. This repertoire shows fewer than 15,000 distinct CDR3 sequences, about 4% found once; its top ten account for roughly 8.1%. The data originate from a study of spatial heterogeneity in lung cancer. Time point indicated: sample taken at primary tumor resection. The donors, around 71 patients with untreated early-stage non-small cell lung cancer, provided the samples. No cells were sorted before sequencing. The whole RNA sequenced was extracted from tumor, nontumor lung or frozen PBMC. V gave up 5 bases and J gave up 1 base, with 11 bases separating them. Germline V gene sequence: CDR1 SGHAT, CDR2 FQNNGV. The CDR3 covers 15 residues. The study's findings and limits: The recorded estimate of tumor T cell coverage is about 6.8% for alpha chains and approximately 13% for beta chains. Mutation counts in tumors were tracked by counts of expanded intratumoral alpha and beta TCRs.

The chain joins TRBV11-2 to TRBJ2-2; possible D gene TRBD2, 5 bases. The input for sequencing was lung tumor tissue, taken at surgery. The source is a male donor with early-stage non-small cell lung cancer. This CDR3 reads CASSRKAGNTGELFF. The CDR3 nucleotides are TGTGCCAGCAGCCGAAAGGCGGGGAACACCGGGGAGCTGTTTTTT.